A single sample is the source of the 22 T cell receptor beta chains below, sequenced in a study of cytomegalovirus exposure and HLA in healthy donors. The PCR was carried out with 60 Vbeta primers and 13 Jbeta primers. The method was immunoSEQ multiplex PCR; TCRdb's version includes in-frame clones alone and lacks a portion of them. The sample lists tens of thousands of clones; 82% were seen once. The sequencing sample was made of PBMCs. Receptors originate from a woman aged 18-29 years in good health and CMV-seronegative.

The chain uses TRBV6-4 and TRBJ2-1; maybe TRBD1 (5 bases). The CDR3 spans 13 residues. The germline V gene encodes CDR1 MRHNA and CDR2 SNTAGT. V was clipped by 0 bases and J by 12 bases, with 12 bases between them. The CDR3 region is CASSDSSAGSQFF. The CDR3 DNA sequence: TGTGCCAGCAGTGACTCGTCCGCAGGGTCGCAGTTCTTC.

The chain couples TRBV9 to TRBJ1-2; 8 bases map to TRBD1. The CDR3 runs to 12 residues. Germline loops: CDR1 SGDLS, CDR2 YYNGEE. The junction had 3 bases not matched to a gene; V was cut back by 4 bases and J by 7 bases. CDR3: CASSNTGGGYTF. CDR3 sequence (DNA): TGTGCCAGCAGCAACACAGGGGGTGGCTACACCTTC.

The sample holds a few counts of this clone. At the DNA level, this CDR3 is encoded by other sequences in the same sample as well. CDR3: CASSDSSGSYNEQFF. CDR3 coding DNA: TGTGCCAGCAGTGACTCTAGCGGGAGTTACAATGAGCAGTTCTTC. The gene calls are TRBV6-4 and TRBJ2-1, with TRBD2 matching over 9 bases. CDR3 size: 15 residues. V trimming: 0 bases; J trimming: 4 bases; junction bases outside the gene matches: 1. Per the germline V gene, CDR1 is MRHNA and CDR2 is SNTAGT.

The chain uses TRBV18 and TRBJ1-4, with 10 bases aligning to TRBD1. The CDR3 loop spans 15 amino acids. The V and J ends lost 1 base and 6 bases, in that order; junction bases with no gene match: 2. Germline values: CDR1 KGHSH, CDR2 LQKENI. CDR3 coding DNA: TGTGCCAGCTCACCACTCGGGACAGGGGATGAAAAACTGTTTTTT. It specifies CASSPLGTGDEKLFF.

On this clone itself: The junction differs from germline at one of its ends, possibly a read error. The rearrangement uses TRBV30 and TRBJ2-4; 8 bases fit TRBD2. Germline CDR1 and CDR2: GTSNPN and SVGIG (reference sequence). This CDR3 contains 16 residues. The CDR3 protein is CAWTPRTSKTPNSQYF. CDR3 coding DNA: TGTGCCTGGACCCCCCGGACTAGCAAGACGCCGAACAGTCAGTACTTC.

The CDR3 DNA is TGTGCCAGCAGCTTGGACAGACAGGGGCCGGGCGAGCAGTACTTC. Translating gives CASSLDRQGPGEQYF. This chain joins TRBV5-6 and TRBJ2-7; TRBD1 matches 8 bases. After removal of 0 bases from V and 6 bases from J, the junction contained 8 bases not matched to a gene. Germline V gene data show CDR1 as SGHDT and CDR2 as YYEEEE. CDR3 length equals 15 residues.

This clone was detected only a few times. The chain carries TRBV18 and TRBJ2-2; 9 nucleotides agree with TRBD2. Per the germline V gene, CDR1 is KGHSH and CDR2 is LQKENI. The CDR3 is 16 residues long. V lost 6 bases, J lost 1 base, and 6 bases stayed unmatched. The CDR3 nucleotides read TGTGCCAGCTCTATAGGACTAGCGAAGAACACCGGGGAGCTGTTTTTT. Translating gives CASSIGLAKNTGELFF.

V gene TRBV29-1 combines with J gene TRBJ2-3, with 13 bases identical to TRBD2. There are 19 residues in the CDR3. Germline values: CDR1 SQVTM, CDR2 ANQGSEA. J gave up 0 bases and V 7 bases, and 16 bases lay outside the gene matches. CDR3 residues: CSARAFVRGLAGSTDTQYF. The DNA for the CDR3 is TGCAGCGCCCGGGCTTTTGTGCGGGGACTAGCGGGGAGCACAGATACGCAGTATTTT.

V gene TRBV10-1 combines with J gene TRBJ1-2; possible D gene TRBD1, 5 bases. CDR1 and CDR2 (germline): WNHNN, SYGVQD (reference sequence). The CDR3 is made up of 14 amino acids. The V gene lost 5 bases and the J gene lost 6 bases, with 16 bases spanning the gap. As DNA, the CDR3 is TGCGCCAGCAGTTCTAAGACCCAGGGCCATGGCTACACCTTC. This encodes CASSSKTQGHGYTF.

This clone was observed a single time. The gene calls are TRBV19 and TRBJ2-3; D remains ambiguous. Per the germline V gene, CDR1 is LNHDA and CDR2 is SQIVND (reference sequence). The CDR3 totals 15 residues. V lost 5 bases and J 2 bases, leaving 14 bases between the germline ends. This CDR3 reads CASSPLAPYTDTQYF. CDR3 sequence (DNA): TGTGCCAGTAGTCCCCTCGCGCCCTACACAGATACGCAGTATTTT. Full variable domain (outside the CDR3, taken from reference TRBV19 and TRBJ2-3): DGGITQSPKYLFRKEGQNVTLSCEQNLNHDAMYWYRQDPGQGLRLIYYSQIVNDFQKGDIAEGYSVSREKKESFPLTVTSAQKNPTAFYLCASSPLAPYTDTQYFGPGTRLTVL.

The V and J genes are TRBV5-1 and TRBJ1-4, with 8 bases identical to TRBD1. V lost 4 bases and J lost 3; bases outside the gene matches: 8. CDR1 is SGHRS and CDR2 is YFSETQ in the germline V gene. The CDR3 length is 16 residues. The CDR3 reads CASSLGTGGSNEKLFF. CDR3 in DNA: TGCGCCAGCAGCCTAGGGACAGGAGGATCTAATGAAAAACTGTTTTTT.

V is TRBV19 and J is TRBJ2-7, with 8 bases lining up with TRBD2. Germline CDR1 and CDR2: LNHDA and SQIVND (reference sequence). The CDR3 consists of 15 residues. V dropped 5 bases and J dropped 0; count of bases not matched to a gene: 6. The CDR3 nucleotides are TGTGCCAGTAGTCCCTCGGGGGGGCCCTCCTACGAGCAGTACTTC. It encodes CASSPSGGPSYEQYF.

CDR3: CASSVRDRDYEQYF. The CDR3 DNA is TGTGCCAGCAGCGTCCGGGACAGGGACTACGAGCAGTACTTC. The chain has TRBV28 and TRBJ2-7; 9 bases align to TRBD1. Germline-derived CDR1 and CDR2 are MDHEN and SYDVKM. This CDR3 spans 14 amino acids. Trimming cost V 6 bases and J 3 bases; bases outside gene matches: 6.

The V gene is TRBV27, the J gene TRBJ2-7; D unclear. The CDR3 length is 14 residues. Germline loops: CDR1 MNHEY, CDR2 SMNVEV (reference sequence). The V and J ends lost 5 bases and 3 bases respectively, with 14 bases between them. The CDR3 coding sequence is TGTGCCAGCAGTCGACGGAGTTCCATCTACGAGCAGTACTTC. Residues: CASSRRSSIYEQYF.

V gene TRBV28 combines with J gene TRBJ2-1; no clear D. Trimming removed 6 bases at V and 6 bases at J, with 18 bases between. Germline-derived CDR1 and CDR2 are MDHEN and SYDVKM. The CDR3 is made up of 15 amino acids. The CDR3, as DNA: TGTGCCAGCAGGGCCGCGACACTCTTAGGCAATGAGCAGTTCTTC. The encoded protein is CASRAATLLGNEQFF.

CDR3 loop: CASSVWGGRETQYF. CDR3 DNA sequence: TGTGCCAGCAGCGTATGGGGCGGGAGGGAGACCCAGTACTTC. J is TRBJ2-5 and V is TRBV9; 8 nucleotides line up with TRBD2. With 1 base clipped from V and 5 bases from J, the junction kept 4 bases outside the gene matches. CDR1 and CDR2 from the germline V gene are SGDLS and YYNGEE. The CDR3 consists of 14 residues.

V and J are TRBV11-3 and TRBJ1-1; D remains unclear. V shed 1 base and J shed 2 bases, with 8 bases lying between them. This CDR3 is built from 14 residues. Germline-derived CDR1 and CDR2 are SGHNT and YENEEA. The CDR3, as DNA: TGTGCCAGCAGCTTAGGAAGAGGAAACACTGAAGCTTTCTTT. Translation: CASSLGRGNTEAFF.

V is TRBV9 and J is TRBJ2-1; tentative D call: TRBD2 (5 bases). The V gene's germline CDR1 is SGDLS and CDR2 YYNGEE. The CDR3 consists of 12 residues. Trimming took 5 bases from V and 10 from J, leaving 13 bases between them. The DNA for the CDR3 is TGTGCCAGCAGTACCGGACTTGGGGAGCAGTTCTTC. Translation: CASSTGLGEQFF.

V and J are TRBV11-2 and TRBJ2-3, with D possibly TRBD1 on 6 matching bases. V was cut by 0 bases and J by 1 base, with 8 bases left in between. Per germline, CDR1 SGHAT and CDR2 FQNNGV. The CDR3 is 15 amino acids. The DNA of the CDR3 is TGTGCCAGCAGCTTAGAGGGACACCGCACAGATACGCAGTATTTT. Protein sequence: CASSLEGHRTDTQYF.

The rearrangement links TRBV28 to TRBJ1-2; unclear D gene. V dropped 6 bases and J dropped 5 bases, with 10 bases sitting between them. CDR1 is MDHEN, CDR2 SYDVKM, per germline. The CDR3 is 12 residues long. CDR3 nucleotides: TGTGCCAGCAGCACCACAGAATATGGCTACACCTTC. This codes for CASSTTEYGYTF.

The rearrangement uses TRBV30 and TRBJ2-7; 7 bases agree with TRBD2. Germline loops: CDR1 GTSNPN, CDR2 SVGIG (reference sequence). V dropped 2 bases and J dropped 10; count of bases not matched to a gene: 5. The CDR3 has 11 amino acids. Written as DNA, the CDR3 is TGTGCCTGGAGTCCGGGGGGAAGACAGTACTTC. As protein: CAWSPGGRQYF.

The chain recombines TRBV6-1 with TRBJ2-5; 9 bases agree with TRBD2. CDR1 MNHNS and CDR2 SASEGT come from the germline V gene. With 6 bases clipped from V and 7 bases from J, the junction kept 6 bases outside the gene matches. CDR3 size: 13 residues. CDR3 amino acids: CASRAGGSGTQYF. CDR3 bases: TGTGCCAGCAGGGCGGGAGGGTCAGGGACCCAGTACTTC.